This section outlines one T cell receptor beta chain sequence together with its context. This specimen belongs to a study of blood T cell repertoires in COVID-19. V was pared by 6 bases and J by 4 bases, with 15 bases between. This CDR3 is 13 amino acids long. The germline V gene encodes CDR1 SQVTM and CDR2 ANQGSEA. This table comes from immunoSEQ multiplex PCR, and its TCRdb copy is limited to in-frame clones, with some not included. The top ten clones hold 8% to 9% of a sample with 120,000 to 150,000 clones, 84% of them seen once. V is TRBV29-1 and J is TRBJ2-5; possible D gene TRBD2, 5 bases. The sequence was collected from a man aged 30 to 39 with COVID-19, enrolled during active disease. The sample taken for sequencing was peripheral blood. Here the CDR3 DNA reads TGCAGCGTCGGCCCCGGGATGAGAGAGACCCAGTACTTC. Protein: CSVGPGMRETQYF.